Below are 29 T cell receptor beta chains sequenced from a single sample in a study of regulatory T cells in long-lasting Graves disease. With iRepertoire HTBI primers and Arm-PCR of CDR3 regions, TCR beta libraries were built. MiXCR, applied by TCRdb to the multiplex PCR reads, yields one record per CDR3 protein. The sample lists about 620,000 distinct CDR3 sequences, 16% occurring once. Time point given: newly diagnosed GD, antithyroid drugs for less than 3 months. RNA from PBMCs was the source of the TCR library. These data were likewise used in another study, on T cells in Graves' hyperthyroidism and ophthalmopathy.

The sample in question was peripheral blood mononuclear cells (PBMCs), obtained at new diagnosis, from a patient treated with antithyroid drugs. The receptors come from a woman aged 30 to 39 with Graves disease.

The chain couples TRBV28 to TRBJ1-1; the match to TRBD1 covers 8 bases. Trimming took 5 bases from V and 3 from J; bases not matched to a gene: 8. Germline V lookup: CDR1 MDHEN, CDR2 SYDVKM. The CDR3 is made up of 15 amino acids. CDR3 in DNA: TGTGCCAGCAGTCGACAGGGGTTAGTAGACACTGAAGCTTTCTTT. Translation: CASSRQGLVDTEAFF.

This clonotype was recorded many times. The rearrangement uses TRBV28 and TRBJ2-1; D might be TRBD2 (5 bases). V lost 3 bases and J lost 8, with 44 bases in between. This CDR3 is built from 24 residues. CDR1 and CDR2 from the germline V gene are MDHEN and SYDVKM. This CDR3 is CASSFSVGSDEFPMVRGSRDEQFF. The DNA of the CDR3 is TGTGCCAGCAGTTTTTCCGTGGGCAGCGACGAGTTTCCCATGGTTCGTGGGAGCCGCGATGAGCAGTTCTTC.

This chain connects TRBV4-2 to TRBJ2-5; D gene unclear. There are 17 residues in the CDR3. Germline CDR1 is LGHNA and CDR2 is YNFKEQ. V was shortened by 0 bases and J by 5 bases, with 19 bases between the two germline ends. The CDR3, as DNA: TGTGCCAGCAGCCAAGATGGACCCGGGCAGTTTTTGGAGACCCAGTACTTC. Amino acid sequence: CASSQDGPGQFLETQYF.

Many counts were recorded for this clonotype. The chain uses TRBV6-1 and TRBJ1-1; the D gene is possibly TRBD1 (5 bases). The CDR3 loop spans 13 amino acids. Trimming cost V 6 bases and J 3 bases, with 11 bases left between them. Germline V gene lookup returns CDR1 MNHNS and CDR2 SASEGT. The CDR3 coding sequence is TGTGCCAGCAGCCCCAGGGTGGACACTGAAGCTTTCTTT. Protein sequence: CASSPRVDTEAFF.

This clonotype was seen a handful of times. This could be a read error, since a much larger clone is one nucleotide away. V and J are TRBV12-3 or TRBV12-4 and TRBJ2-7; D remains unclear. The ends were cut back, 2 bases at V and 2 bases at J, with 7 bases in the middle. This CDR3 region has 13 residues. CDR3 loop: CASSLRAAYEQYF. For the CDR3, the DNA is TGTGCCAGCAGTTTAAGGGCAGCCTACGAGCAGTACTTC.

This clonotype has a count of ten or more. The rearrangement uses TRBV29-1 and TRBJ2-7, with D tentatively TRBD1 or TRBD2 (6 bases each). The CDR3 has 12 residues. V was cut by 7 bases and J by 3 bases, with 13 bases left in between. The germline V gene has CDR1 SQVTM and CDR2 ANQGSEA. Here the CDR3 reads CSAGKGGYEQYF. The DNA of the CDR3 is TGCAGCGCCGGTAAGGGGGGCTACGAGCAGTACTTC.

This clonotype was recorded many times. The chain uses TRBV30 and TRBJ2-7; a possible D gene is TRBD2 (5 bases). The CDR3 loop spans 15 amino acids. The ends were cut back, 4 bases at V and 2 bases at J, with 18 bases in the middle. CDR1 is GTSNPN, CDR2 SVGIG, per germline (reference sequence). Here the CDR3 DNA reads TGTGCCTGGACATCCGGCCAGCCCGGGGCCTACGAGCAGTACTTC. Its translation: CAWTSGQPGAYEQYF.

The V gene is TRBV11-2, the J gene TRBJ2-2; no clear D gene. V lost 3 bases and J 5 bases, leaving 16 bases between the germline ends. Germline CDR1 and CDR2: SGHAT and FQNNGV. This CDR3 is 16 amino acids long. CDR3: CASSLGLGRTTGELFF. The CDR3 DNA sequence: TGTGCCAGCAGCTTGGGTTTGGGCAGAACAACCGGGGAGCTGTTTTTT.

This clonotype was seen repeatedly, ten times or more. CDR3 DNA: TGTGCCAGCAGTCCCCTCGACAGGGGGGACACCGGGGAGCTGTTTTTT. Residues: CASSPLDRGDTGELFF. This sequence joins TRBV6-1 and TRBJ2-2; 9 bases align to TRBD1. CDR3 length: 16 residues. CDR1 and CDR2 (germline): MNHNS, SASEGT. The ends lost 5 bases at V and 3 bases at J; junction bases unmatched: 7.

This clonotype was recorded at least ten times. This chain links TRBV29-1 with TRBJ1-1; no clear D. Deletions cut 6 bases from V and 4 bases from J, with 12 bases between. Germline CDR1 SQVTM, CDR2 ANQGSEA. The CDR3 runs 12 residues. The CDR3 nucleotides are TGCAGCGTGCGGGGATCGGTCACTGAAGCTTTCTTT. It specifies CSVRGSVTEAFF. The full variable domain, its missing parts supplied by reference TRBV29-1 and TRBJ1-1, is SAVISQKPSRDICQRGTSLTIQCQVDSQVTMMFWYRQQPGQSLTLIATANQGSEATYESGFVIDKFPISRPNLTFSTLTVSNMSPEDSSIYLCSVRGSVTEAFFGQGTRLTVV.

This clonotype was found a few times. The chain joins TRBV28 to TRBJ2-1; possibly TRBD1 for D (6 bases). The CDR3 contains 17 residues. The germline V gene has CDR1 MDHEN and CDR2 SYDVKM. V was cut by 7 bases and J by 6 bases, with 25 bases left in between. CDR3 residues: CASITGSILTGGNEQFF. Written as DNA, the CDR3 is TGTGCCAGCATCACAGGGTCTATCCTGACAGGCGGCAATGAGCAGTTCTTC.

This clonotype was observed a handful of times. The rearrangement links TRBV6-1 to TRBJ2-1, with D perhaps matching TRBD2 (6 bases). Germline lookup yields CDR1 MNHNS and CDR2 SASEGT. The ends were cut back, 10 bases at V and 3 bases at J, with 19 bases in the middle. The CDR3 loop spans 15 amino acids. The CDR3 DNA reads TGTGCCACAGACCTGGGGGGAAGGGTCTACAATGAGCAGTTCTTC. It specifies CATDLGGRVYNEQFF.

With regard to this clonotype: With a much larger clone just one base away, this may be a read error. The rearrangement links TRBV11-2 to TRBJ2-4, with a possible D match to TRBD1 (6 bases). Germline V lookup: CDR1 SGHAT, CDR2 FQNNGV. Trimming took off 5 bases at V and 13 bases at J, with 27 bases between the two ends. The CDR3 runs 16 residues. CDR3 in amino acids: CASSPWTASSYNEQYF. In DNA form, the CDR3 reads TGTGCCAGCAGCCCGTGGACAGCCTCCTCCTACAATGAGCAGTACTTC.

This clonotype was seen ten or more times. CDR3 region: CASSLVAKDSPLHF. CDR3 nucleotides: TGTGCCAGCAGCTTAGTGGCGAAAGATTCACCCCTCCACTTT. This chain links TRBV7-6 with TRBJ1-6, with D uncertain. This CDR3 is 14 amino acids long. With 1 base removed from V and 8 bases from J, the gap between germline ends came to 9 bases. Germline CDR1 is SGHVS and CDR2 is FNYEAQ.

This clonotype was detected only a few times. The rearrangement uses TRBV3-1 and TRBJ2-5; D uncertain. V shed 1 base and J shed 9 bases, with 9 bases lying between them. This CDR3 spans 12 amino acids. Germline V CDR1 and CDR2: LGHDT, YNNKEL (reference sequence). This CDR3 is CASSQAFGPQYF. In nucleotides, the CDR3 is TGTGCCAGCAGCCAAGCTTTTGGACCCCAGTACTTC.

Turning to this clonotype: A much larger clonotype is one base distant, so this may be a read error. For the CDR3, the DNA is TGTGCCAGCAGCGTAGCTCGACAGGGCCGATCACCCCTCCACTTT. Protein product: CASSVARQGRSPLHF. V usage is TRBV9 and J usage is TRBJ1-6; 7 bases agree with TRBD1. This CDR3 is built from 15 residues. With V trimmed by 0 bases and J by 10 bases, 7 bases remained unmatched. Germline lookup yields CDR1 SGDLS and CDR2 YYNGEE. The full variable domain, with the rest looked up from reference TRBV9 and TRBJ1-6, is DSGVTQTPKHLITATGQRVTLRCSPRSGDLSVYWYQQSLDQGLQFLIQYYNGEERAKGNILERFSAQQFPDLHSELNLSSLELGDSALYFCASSVARQGRSPLHFGNGTRLTVT.

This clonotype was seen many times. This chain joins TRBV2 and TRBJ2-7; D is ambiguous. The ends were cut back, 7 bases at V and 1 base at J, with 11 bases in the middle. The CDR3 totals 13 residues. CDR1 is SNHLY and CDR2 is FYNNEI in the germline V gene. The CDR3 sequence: CASNTGLSYEQYF. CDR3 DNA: TGTGCCAGCAATACCGGGTTATCCTACGAGCAGTACTTC.

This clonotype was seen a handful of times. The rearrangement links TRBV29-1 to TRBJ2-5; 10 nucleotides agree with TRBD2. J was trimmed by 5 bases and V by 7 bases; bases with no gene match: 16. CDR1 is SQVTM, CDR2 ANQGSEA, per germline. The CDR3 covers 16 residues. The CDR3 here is CSASLPLAGKEETQYF. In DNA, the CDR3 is TGCAGCGCGTCTCTCCCACTAGCGGGAAAGGAGGAGACCCAGTACTTC.

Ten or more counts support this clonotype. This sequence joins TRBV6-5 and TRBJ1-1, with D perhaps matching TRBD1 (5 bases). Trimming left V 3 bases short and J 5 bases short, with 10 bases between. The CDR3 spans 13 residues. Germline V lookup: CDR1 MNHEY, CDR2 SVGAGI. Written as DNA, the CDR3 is TGTGCCAGCAGTTATGGGGGGTGGACTGAAGCTTTCTTT. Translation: CASSYGGWTEAFF.

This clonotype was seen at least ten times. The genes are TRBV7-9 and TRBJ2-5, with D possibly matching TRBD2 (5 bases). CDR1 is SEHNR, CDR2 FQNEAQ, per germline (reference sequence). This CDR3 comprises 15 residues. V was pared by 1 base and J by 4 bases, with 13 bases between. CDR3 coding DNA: TGTGCCAGCAGCTTAGGAGCGGCCATCGGAGAGACCCAGTACTTC. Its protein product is CASSLGAAIGETQYF. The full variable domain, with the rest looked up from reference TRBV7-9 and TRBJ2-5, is DTGVSQNPRHKITKRGQNVTFRCDPISEHNRLYWYRQTLGQGPEFLTYFQNEAQLEKSRLLSDRFSAERPKGSFSTLEIQRTEQGDSAMYLCASSLGAAIGETQYFGPGTRLLVL.

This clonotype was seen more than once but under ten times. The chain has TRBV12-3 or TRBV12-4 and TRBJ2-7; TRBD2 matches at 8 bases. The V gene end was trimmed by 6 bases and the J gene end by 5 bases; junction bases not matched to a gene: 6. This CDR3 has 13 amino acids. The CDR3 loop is CASRWTSYHEQYF. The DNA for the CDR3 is TGTGCCAGCAGGTGGACTAGCTACCACGAGCAGTACTTC.

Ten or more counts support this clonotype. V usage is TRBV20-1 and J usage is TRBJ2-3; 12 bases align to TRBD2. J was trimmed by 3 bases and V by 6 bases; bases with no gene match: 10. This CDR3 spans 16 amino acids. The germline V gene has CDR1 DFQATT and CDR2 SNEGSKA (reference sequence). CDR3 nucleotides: TGCAGTGCCACTCTAGCGGGAGGGCCGTTTACAGATACGCAGTATTTT. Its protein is CSATLAGGPFTDTQYF.

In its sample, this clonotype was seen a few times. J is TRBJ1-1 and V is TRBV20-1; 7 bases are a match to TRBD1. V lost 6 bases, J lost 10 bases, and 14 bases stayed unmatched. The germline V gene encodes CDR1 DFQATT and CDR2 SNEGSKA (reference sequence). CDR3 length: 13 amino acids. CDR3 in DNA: TGCAGTGCCCAATTCGGGACAGCCCTTGGAGCTTTCTTT. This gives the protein CSAQFGTALGAFF.

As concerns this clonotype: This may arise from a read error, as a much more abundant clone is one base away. In nucleotides, the CDR3 is TGTGCCGGCAGCTTAGTAGGGCCTAAGACGGGGGAGCAGTACTTC. This gives the protein CAGSLVGPKTGEQYF. V gene TRBV7-2 combines with J gene TRBJ2-7; D might be TRBD2 (5 bases). From germline, CDR1 is SGHTA and CDR2 FQGNSA. This CDR3 contains 15 residues.

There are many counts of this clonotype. CDR3 protein: CASSSMGGNEQFF. The DNA for the CDR3 is TGTGCCAGCAGCTCGATGGGGGGCAATGAGCAGTTCTTC. The chain links TRBV2 to TRBJ2-1; possible D gene TRBD2, 6 bases. Trimming cost V 6 bases and J 6 bases, with 12 bases left between them. The CDR3 sequence is 13 residues long. From germline, CDR1 is SNHLY and CDR2 FYNNEI.

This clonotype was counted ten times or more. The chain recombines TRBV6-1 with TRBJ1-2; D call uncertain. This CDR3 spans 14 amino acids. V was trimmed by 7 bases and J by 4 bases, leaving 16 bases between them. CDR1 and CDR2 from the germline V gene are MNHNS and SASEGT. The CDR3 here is CASKTTATIYGYTF. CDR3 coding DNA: TGTGCCAGCAAAACGACGGCAACCATCTATGGCTACACCTTC.

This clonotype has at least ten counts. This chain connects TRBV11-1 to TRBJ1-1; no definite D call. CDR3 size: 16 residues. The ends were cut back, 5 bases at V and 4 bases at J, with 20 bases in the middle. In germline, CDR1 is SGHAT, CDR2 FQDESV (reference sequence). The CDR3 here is CASSPRGQTASTEAFF. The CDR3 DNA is TGTGCCAGCAGCCCTCGAGGGCAGACCGCCAGCACTGAAGCTTTCTTT.

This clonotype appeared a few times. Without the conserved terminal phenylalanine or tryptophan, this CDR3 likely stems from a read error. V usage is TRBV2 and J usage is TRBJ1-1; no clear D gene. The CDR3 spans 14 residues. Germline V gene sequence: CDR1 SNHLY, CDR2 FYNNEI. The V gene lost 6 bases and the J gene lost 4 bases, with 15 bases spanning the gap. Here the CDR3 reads CASRALFLGTEAFL. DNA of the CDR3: TGTGCCAGCAGGGCTTTGTTCCTAGGCACTGAAGCTTTCCTT.

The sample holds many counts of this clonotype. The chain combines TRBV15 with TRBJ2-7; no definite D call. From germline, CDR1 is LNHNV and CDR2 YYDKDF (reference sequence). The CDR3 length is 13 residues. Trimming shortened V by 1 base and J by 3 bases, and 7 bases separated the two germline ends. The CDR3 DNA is TGTGCCACCAGCAGAGGACTCGACTACGAGCAGTACTTC. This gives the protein CATSRGLDYEQYF.